This T cell receptor beta chain was identified during a study of blood T cell repertoires in COVID-19 (TCRdb year 2020). Describing the broader study: Collaborator samples came from the United States, Italy and Spain and covered acute and convalescent phases of COVID-19. The repertoires were released in a freely available public database meant as a resource for research on the immune response to SARS-CoV-2. HLA class I and class II types, where available, came from metadata supplied by the sample provider rather than from assay-based typing. Sample metadata almost always included a de-identified subject ID, COVID-19 status, age in years and sex. Deeply sampled blood TCRbeta repertoires from subjects exposed to, actively infected with, or recovered from COVID-19 were included in the dataset. The material from the prospective study consisted of cDNA or gDNA derived from T cells, B-cell-depleted T cells, or PBMCs. Samples were obtained from the ongoing ImmuneRACE study (first 160 participants) and from 1,254 subjects provided by 6 global collaborators. The research as a whole found: The quantity of clinical and demographic metadata differed by source and by participant and was supplied without curation.

To note about this clone: The specificity of this receptor is unknown. No much larger clone is present one base from it, and per-base qualities are unavailable.

The immunoSEQ Assay, a bias-controlled multiplex PCR, was used to amplify TCRbeta CDR3 regions from genomic DNA. Per the source publication's procedure: Within the assay, amplification of reference gene primers was used to estimate how many nucleated cells each sample contained. To quantify the absolute abundance of each unique TCRbeta CDR3 rearrangement, sequence reads were collapsed and filtered. For each sample, productive Simpson clonality was calculated as the square root of Simpson's diversity index across productive rearrangements. TCRdb holds this immuneACCESS table with in-frame rearrangements only. Some clones are missing; in checked studies, unresolved V genes explain under half, and the rest has no known cause. The V and J calls and clone size are taken from that table; D and trimming were inferred from the DNA. This sample gives fewer than 55,000 clones in total; 68% of them show up just once. About 8.8% of the sample lies in the top ten.

The CDR3 sequence holds 16 residues, the cysteine and phenylalanine included. CDR3 DNA only is kept here, 48 bases in frame from base 1. Reading the germline V gene gives CDR1 SGHDN and CDR2 FVKESK. V was cut back by 2 bases and J by 7 bases, leaving a gap of 18 bases between them. Whole blood was collected in K2EDTA tubes by collaborating institutions according to the institutions' own protocols. Collaborator samples were shipped for TCRbeta analysis as frozen whole blood, isolated PBMCs, or DNA extracted from either sample type. The TCR sequence derives from a woman between 65 and 79 years old with acute or convalescent COVID-19. Recombination joined TRBV14 with TRBJ1-5; the D gene is not confidently resolved. Input material: peripheral blood. The sequenced DNA: TGTGCCAGCAGCCAACCCCTTGGCGGGGAGAGGCAGCCCCAGCATTTT. Its protein product is CASSQPLGGERQPQHF.